The clone carrying this TCR beta chain occurred many times. Its matching antigen is unknown. This record comes from a study of CD8 T cells in ankylosing spondylitis. TCRdb passed the 5' RACE reads through MiXCR, listing each CDR3 protein once. The repertoire holds under 150,000 distinct CDR3 sequences, with roughly 15% as singletons. In germline, CDR1 is SGHRS, CDR2 YFSETQ. The CDR3 has 13 amino acids. V gave up 3 bases and J gave up 10 bases; unmatched junction bases: 7. The study's findings and limits: Disease-associated clones were reportedly significantly overrepresented in matched ankylosing spondylitis synovial fluid. Apparently characteristic of ankylosing spondylitis blood was a TCR beta motif (fewer than ten highly homologous variants).

The sequence was obtained from a female donor with ankylosing spondylitis or in good health (not recorded which). V gene TRBV5-1 combines with J gene TRBJ1-3, with 7 bases aligning to TRBD1. Sequencing was performed on blood, either unsorted or a sorted T cell fraction (not recorded which). The CDR3 DNA follows: TGCGCCAGCAGCTCTGATCCGGGACAGACCATATATTTT. As protein: CASSSDPGQTIYF.